The 13 T cell receptor beta chains reported below all come from one sample, sequenced in a study of blood T cell repertoires in COVID-19. Produced via immunoSEQ multiplex PCR; TCRdb's table is partial and in-frame only. The sample contains about 370,000 clones, about 90% of which appear only once. The sequenced material came from PBMCs or T cells enriched from blood (not recorded which). All receptors derive from a woman in her 30s who had recovered from COVID-19.

The rearrangement uses TRBV19 and TRBJ1-5, with D possibly matching TRBD1 (6 bases). This CDR3 region has 17 residues. In germline, CDR1 is LNHDA, CDR2 SQIVND (reference sequence). The V gene lost 3 bases and the J gene lost 1 base, with 16 bases spanning the gap. The CDR3 region is CASSMRPDSSSNQPQHF. DNA for the CDR3: TGTGCCAGTAGTATGAGGCCGGACAGTTCGAGCAATCAGCCCCAGCATTTT.

As to this clone: The sample has other DNA sequences that encode this CDR3 too. The V call is TRBV28, the J call TRBJ1-2, with a weak D call TRBD1 (5 bases). V was trimmed by 3 bases and J by 4 bases, leaving 12 bases between them. This CDR3 contains 14 residues. Germline assignment: CDR1 MDHEN and CDR2 SYDVKM. The CDR3: CASSLADRPYGYTF. The CDR3 DNA reads as TGTGCCAGCAGTTTGGCAGACAGACCCTATGGCTACACCTTC.

The chain recombines TRBV11-2 with TRBJ2-1; D gene uncertain. The ends were cut back, 8 bases at V and 0 bases at J, with 17 bases in the middle. The CDR3 runs 16 residues. Germline V gene lookup returns CDR1 SGHAT and CDR2 FQNNGV. CDR3 sequence: CASSPVGSGSYNEQFF. DNA of the CDR3: TGTGCCAGCTCCCCGGTGGGTTCGGGCTCCTACAATGAGCAGTTCTTC.

The chain employs TRBV9 and TRBJ1-2; possibly TRBD1 for D (6 bases). Per the germline V gene, CDR1 is SGDLS and CDR2 is YYNGEE. The V and J ends lost 3 bases and 6 bases respectively, with 9 bases between them. The CDR3 loop spans 12 amino acids. In DNA, the CDR3 is TGTGCCAGCAGCGACAGGGTGAATGGCTACACCTTC. Its protein is CASSDRVNGYTF.

This chain links TRBV14 with TRBJ1-1, with TRBD1 identical over 7 bases. The V gene's germline CDR1 is SGHDN and CDR2 FVKESK. The CDR3 spans 15 residues. J was trimmed by 5 bases and V by 1 base; bases with no gene match: 7. In DNA, the CDR3 is TGTGCCAGCAGCCAAGTACAGGGGTTATTAACTGAAGCTTTCTTT. This sequence encodes CASSQVQGLLTEAFF.

The CDR3 region has the DNA TGTGCCAGCAGCTTGGGGACTAGCGGGAGGGTTGGCAATGAGCAGTTCTTC. Encoded protein: CASSLGTSGRVGNEQFF. This sequence joins TRBV5-4 and TRBJ2-1, with 15 bases lining up with TRBD2. The germline V gene encodes CDR1 SGHNT and CDR2 YYREEE (reference sequence). After removal of 0 bases from V and 6 bases from J, the junction contained 4 bases not matched to a gene. The length of the CDR3 is 17 residues.

This clone was seen a single time. This chain uses TRBV7-3 with TRBJ1-4; D not resolved. The CDR3 is made up of 15 amino acids. Trimming left V 3 bases short and J 7 bases short, with 15 bases between. The germline CDR1 and CDR2 sequences are SGHTA and FQGTGA. The CDR3 DNA sequence: TGTGCCAGCAGCTTGACCGGAGGCCCAGGTGAAAAACTGTTTTTT. This encodes CASSLTGGPGEKLFF.

This clone was seen a single time. CDR3 amino acids: CASSLVGGSLSSYEQYF. As DNA, the CDR3 is TGTGCCAGCAGCTTAGTAGGGGGCAGCCTTAGCTCCTACGAGCAGTACTTC. V is TRBV7-6 and J is TRBJ2-7; 7 positions match TRBD1. This CDR3 is 17 amino acids long. V lost 1 base and J lost 0; bases outside the gene matches: 9. Germline CDR1 and CDR2: SGHVS and FNYEAQ. The complete variable domain, with remaining parts taken from reference TRBV7-6 and TRBJ2-7, reads GAGVSQSPRYKVTKRGQDVALRCDPISGHVSLYWYRQALGQGPEFLTYFNYEAQQDKSGLPNDRFSAERPEGSISTLTIQRTEQRDSAMYRCASSLVGGSLSSYEQYFGPGTRLTVT.

The chain joins TRBV6-6 to TRBJ2-7; 10 nucleotides agree with TRBD2. CDR1 MNHNY and CDR2 SVGAGI come from the germline V gene (reference sequence). This CDR3 is 14 amino acids long. V gave up 3 bases and J gave up 3 bases; unmatched junction bases: 2. CDR3 bases: TGTGCCAGCAGTTATGGGACTAGCGTCTACGAGCAGTACTTC. This encodes CASSYGTSVYEQYF.

The V gene is TRBV5-4, the J gene TRBJ1-6, with 7 bases fitting TRBD1. CDR1 and CDR2 (germline): SGHNT, YYREEE (reference sequence). The CDR3 has 14 residues. The V segment lost 3 bases and the J segment 10 bases; nucleotides outside the gene matches: 7. The CDR3 DNA reads TGTGCCAGCAGCTCTGACAGGGTTCCGTCACCCCTCCACTTT. Its translation is CASSSDRVPSPLHF.

The V call is TRBV7-9, the J call TRBJ1-1; maybe TRBD1 (5 bases). Germline loops: CDR1 SEHNR, CDR2 FQNEAQ (reference sequence). The CDR3 has 11 amino acids. V was trimmed by 10 bases and J by 3 bases, leaving 9 bases between them. The CDR3 sequence: CATWGDTEAFF. Here the CDR3 DNA reads TGTGCCACCTGGGGGGACACTGAAGCTTTCTTT.

The V gene is TRBV6-6, the J gene TRBJ2-5, with D perhaps matching TRBD1 (5 bases). The germline V gene has CDR1 MNHNY and CDR2 SVGAGI (reference sequence). The CDR3 is 12 amino acids. V lost 7 bases to trimming and J lost 4 bases, with 10 bases between them. In DNA form, the CDR3 reads TGTGCCAGCAAGGGGCAGGGAGAGACCCAGTACTTC. Encoded protein: CASKGQGETQYF.

The J gene is TRBJ1-6, the V gene TRBV7-8, with 10 bases matching TRBD1. CDR3 size: 17 residues. The V segment lost 4 bases and the J segment 3 bases; nucleotides outside the gene matches: 6. Germline CDR1 and CDR2: SGHVS and FQNEAQ. CDR3: CASSSKTGGFYNSPLHF. The CDR3 DNA sequence: TGTGCCAGCAGCTCAAAGACAGGGGGCTTCTATAATTCACCCCTCCACTTT.